The rows below give T cell receptor beta chains drawn from one sample of a study of blood T cell repertoires in COVID-19. Libraries were prepared by immunoSEQ multiplex PCR; TCRdb keeps only in-frame clonotypes and omits some of them. The profile shows 99,000 or so clones, around nine tenths of them singletons. The sequenced sample was peripheral blood. These receptors came from a human donor in a cohort sampled during active COVID-19. Each CDR3 is given with its conserved first and last residue. Fields, in order: V gene, clone size, D gene, J gene, CDR3 DNA, CDR3 protein. A D gene is named only where the DNA matches it firmly. Size values are once, few and many counts, or a class for expanded clones, and some rows have none.

>TRBV7-9|-|-|TRBJ1-3
TGTGCCAGCAGCATTCTGGGCGTTACAGGGTTTAATGCTGGAAACACCATATATTTT
CASSILGVTGFNAGNTIYF
>TRBV10-3|few|TRBD1|TRBJ1-1
TGTGCCATCAGTGCTAGGACAGGGATGAACACTGAAGCTTTCTTT
CAISARTGMNTEAFF
>TRBV5-4|-|-|TRBJ2-1
TGTGCCAGCAGCTTAGGGGACAAACACAATGAGCAGTTCTTC
CASSLGDKHNEQFF
>TRBV24-1|-|TRBD1|TRBJ2-1
TGTGCCACCAGTCCAACTCCGGGACAGCGAAAGAGCTCCTACAATGAGCAGTTCTTC
CATSPTPGQRKSSYNEQFF
>TRBV20-1|-|-|TRBJ2-5
TGCAGTGCTAATGACGGGAGGACCCAGTACTTC
CSANDGRTQYF
>TRBV7-8|-|-|TRBJ2-1
TGTGCCAGCAGCCCCTTCTCGGCTACCCAAGACTCCTTTCCATTCTACAATGAGCAGTTCTTC
CASSPFSATQDSFPFYNEQFF
>TRBV11-1|-|-|TRBJ1-2
TGTGCCAGCAGCTTCAGGTTTAACTATGGCTACACCTTC
CASSFRFNYGYTF
>TRBV6-5|-|-|TRBJ1-1
TGTGCCAGCAGTTCCCCCTACGAGGCTGAAGCTTTCTTT
CASSSPYEAEAFF
>TRBV4-3|-|-|TRBJ2-1
TGCGCCAGCAGCCAAGAAGGAGGAGGCGGACCCTACAATGAGCAGTTCTTC
CASSQEGGGGPYNEQFF
>TRBV4-1|-|-|TRBJ2-2
TGCGCCAGCAGCCGTCCGGGCAGGGGGAACACCGGGGAGCTGTTTTTT
CASSRPGRGNTGELFF
>TRBV21-1|few|-|TRBJ2-2
TGTGCCAGCAGCAAAGAAGGGGGCACTAACACCGGGGAGCTGTTTTTT
CASSKEGGTNTGELFF
>TRBV4-2|-|-|TRBJ2-1
TGTGCCAGCAGCCCAGAGTTTTTCAGCTCCTACAATGAGCAGTTCTTC
CASSPEFFSSYNEQFF
>TRBV4-3|-|TRBD1|TRBJ2-3
TGCGCCAGCAGCCAGGAAGGGGGCGGCACAGATACGCAGTATTTT
CASSQEGGGTDTQYF
>TRBV3-1/TRBV3-2|-|-|TRBJ2-3
TGTGCCAGCAGCCAAGATCAGACCCGAGGGGGGGCGGGGACAGATACGCAGTATTTT
CASSQDQTRGGAGTDTQYF
>TRBV3-1/TRBV3-2|-|-|TRBJ2-7
TGTGCCAGCAGCCAAGGCGTGGGGCAGGGGAGAGAGCAGTACTTC
CASSQGVGQGREQYF
>TRBV5-5|-|TRBD1|TRBJ2-7
TGTGCCAGCAGTTCAACCCCCCGACAGGGATCGACCTACGAGCAGTACTTC
CASSSTPRQGSTYEQYF
>TRBV7-9|once|TRBD1|TRBJ2-5
TGTGCCAGCAGCCTAAGACAGGGAGAGACCCAGTACTTC
CASSLRQGETQYF
>TRBV10-2|-|-|TRBJ2-1
TGCGCCAGCAGTGAGGTCAGTAATACGTACAATGAGCAGTTCTTC
CASSEVSNTYNEQFF
>TRBV27|-|TRBD2|TRBJ2-2
TGTGCCAGCAGAAGCGGGGGCACCGGGGAGCTGTTTTTT
CASRSGGTGELFF
>TRBV6-2/TRBV6-3|-|TRBD1|TRBJ1-1
TGTGCCAGCAGTGACGGGACAGTTATGAACACTGAAGCTTTCTTT
CASSDGTVMNTEAFF
>TRBV30|-|TRBD2|TRBJ2-1
TGTGCCTGGAGTGTACTCGCGGGAGCAGGGAATGAGCAGTTCTTC
CAWSVLAGAGNEQFF
>TRBV7-9|-|-|TRBJ2-1
TGTGCCAGCAGCCCCGGGACACTTAATGAGCAGTTCTTC
CASSPGTLNEQFF
>TRBV19|once|TRBD2|TRBJ2-3
TGTGCCAGTAGTATTCGGACTAGCGGGAGGGCCAACACAGATACGCAGTATTTT
CASSIRTSGRANTDTQYF
>TRBV9|-|-|TRBJ2-3
TGTGCCAGCAGCCCAGTCAGTCTCCCTCGTTCGGATACGCAGTATTTT
CASSPVSLPRSDTQYF
>TRBV7-9|once|TRBD2|TRBJ2-3
TGTGCCAGCAGCTTAAAAACACGGGAGGTGAGCACAGATACGCAGTATTTT
CASSLKTREVSTDTQYF
>TRBV5-5|once|-|TRBJ2-5
TGTGCCAGCAGCTTGGGAGGGAAAGAGACCCAGTACTTC
CASSLGGKETQYF
>TRBV9|-|-|TRBJ2-7
TGTGCCAGCAGCGTAGGGGTGGGACAACCCTACGAGCAGTACTTC
CASSVGVGQPYEQYF
>TRBV5-1|-|-|TRBJ1-4
TGCGCCAGCAGCTTGGCAAGGGCAGGGAACGAAAAACTGTTTTTT
CASSLARAGNEKLFF
>TRBV7-9|few|TRBD1|TRBJ1-2
TGTGCCAGCAGCCATCCGGGGACAGGATACGGCTACACCTTC
CASSHPGTGYGYTF
>TRBV4-2|-|-|TRBJ1-5
TGTGCCAGCAGCCAAGAACGGTATAGCAATCAGCCCCAGCATTTT
CASSQERYSNQPQHF
>TRBV4-1|-|TRBD1|TRBJ1-5
TGCGCCAGCAGCCGAGGGGTCGACAGGGTGGATCAGCCCCAGCATTTT
CASSRGVDRVDQPQHF
>TRBV5-8|few|-|TRBJ2-1
TGTGCCAGCAGCTTGGTACCAGGCTCCTACAATGAGCAGTTCTTC
CASSLVPGSYNEQFF
>TRBV29-1|once|-|TRBJ2-5
TGCAGCCTGAAAAGGAAGGGGTTGGAGACCCAGTACTTC
CSLKRKGLETQYF
>TRBV30|-|TRBD1|TRBJ1-5
TGTGCCTGGAGTCATGGACAGGGGGGACAGCCCCAGCATTTT
CAWSHGQGGQPQHF
>TRBV4-1|-|TRBD1|TRBJ2-7
TGCGCCAGCAGCCAAGAAGGGGGCCCCTACGAGCAGTACTTC
CASSQEGGPYEQYF
>TRBV28|-|-|TRBJ2-7
TGTGCCAGCAGTTTCTATCGCAGGCCCTACGAGCAGTACTTC
CASSFYRRPYEQYF
>TRBV18|once|TRBD2|TRBJ2-2
TGTGCCAGCTCACTCTCGACTAGCGGGAAGAACACCGGGGAGCTGTTTTTT
CASSLSTSGKNTGELFF
>TRBV4-2|-|TRBD2|TRBJ2-1
TGTGCCAGCAGCCGGATAGCGGGAGGGCCAGGAAATGAGCAGTTCTTC
CASSRIAGGPGNEQFF
>TRBV27|-|TRBD2|TRBJ2-1
TGTGCCAGCAGTTCTAGCGGGAGGGCCGATGAGCAGTTCTTC
CASSSSGRADEQFF
>TRBV7-8|-|-|TRBJ1-2
TGTGCCAGCAGCTCGCTCGGGACAACCTATGGCTACACCTTC
CASSSLGTTYGYTF
>TRBV5-1|-|TRBD2|TRBJ2-3
TGCGCCAGCAGCATAGCGGGAGGGGGTGATACGCAGTATTTT
CASSIAGGGDTQYF
>TRBV7-9|-|-|TRBJ2-7
TGTGCCAGCAGCTTCGGGTCCTCCTACGAGCAGTACTTC
CASSFGSSYEQYF
>TRBV28|-|-|TRBJ1-2
TGTGCCAGCAGTTTCCTCAGCTATGGCTACACCTTC
CASSFLSYGYTF
>TRBV19|-|-|TRBJ1-6
TGTGCCAGTAGTATAACGGGATATAATTCACCCCTCCACTTT
CASSITGYNSPLHF
>TRBV12-3/TRBV12-4|-|-|TRBJ2-1
TGTGCCAGCAGTTGGCAACCCAATGAGCAGTTCTTC
CASSWQPNEQFF
>TRBV28|-|-|TRBJ2-7
TGTGCCAGCACCCAACTAAATCCCCGCGAGCAGTACTTC
CASTQLNPREQYF
>TRBV6-6|-|TRBD1|TRBJ1-1
TGTGCCAGCAGTAGACAGGGAGCTAACACTGAAGCTTTCTTT
CASSRQGANTEAFF
>TRBV3-1/TRBV3-2|-|-|TRBJ1-4
TGTGCCAGCAGCCAGAGGGACACCAGTGCAACTAATGAAAAACTGTTTTTT
CASSQRDTSATNEKLFF
>TRBV28|-|-|TRBJ1-4
TGTGCCAGCACCACACAGGGTTGGCCCACCCAAGAAAAACTGTTTTTT
CASTTQGWPTQEKLFF
>TRBV3-1/TRBV3-2|-|-|TRBJ1-1
TGTGCCAGCAGCCAAGCCCGTGCGAGGATGAACACTGAAGCTTTCTTT
CASSQARARMNTEAFF
>TRBV10-2|-|-|TRBJ2-7
TGCGCCAGCAGTGAGTTTAGGGGGTCCTACGAGCAGTACTTC
CASSEFRGSYEQYF
>TRBV7-9|-|-|TRBJ1-6
TGTGCCAGCAGCCCCACCCGGAGCGATTCACCCCTCCACTTT
CASSPTRSDSPLHF
>TRBV6-5|once|-|TRBJ2-3
TGTGCCAGCAACATAAAGGACTTCACAGATACGCAGTATTTT
CASNIKDFTDTQYF
>TRBV11-2|-|-|TRBJ2-4
TGTGCCAGCAGCTTAGGTCAGTCAACTCAGTACTTC
CASSLGQSTQYF
>TRBV12-3/TRBV12-4|-|TRBD1|TRBJ1-3
TGTGCCAGCAGTTCTCCGGGACAGACCACATATTTT
CASSSPGQTTYF